The rows below give T cell receptor beta chains drawn from one sample of a study of response to subunit inactivated influenza vaccine. TCRdb ran MiXCR on the RT-PCR reads and lists one entry per CDR3 protein. Counted here are 450,000 to 600,000 distinct CDR3 sequences, 6.5% to 8% occurring once; the ten biggest clones make up 10% to 15%. The sequencing used PBMCs from blood, collected less than 30 months after vaccination. The receptor source for this set is a man between 50 and 75 years old who received an inactivated influenza vaccine. The CDR3 runs from the conserved cysteine through the conserved F or W. The order of the fields is J gene, V gene, CDR3 protein.

J: TRBJ1-3; V: TRBV5-4; CDR3: CASSSGTQTSGNTIYF
J: TRBJ2-1; V: TRBV6-1; CDR3: CASTHGGGERNEQFF
J: TRBJ2-4; V: TRBV15; CDR3: CATSRGLTPGGKNIQYF
J: TRBJ2-7; V: TRBV7-8; CDR3: CASSRTSGRSQQQYEQYF
J: TRBJ2-1; V: TRBV20-1; CDR3: CSAGGQDYNEQFF
J: TRBJ2-3; V: TRBV29-1; CDR3: CSVDRTSNTDTQYF
J: TRBJ2-1; V: TRBV7-2; CDR3: CASSMGPTGDEQFF
J: TRBJ2-7; V: TRBV11-2; CDR3: CASSLVTRASYEQYF
J: TRBJ1-4; V: TRBV9; CDR3: CASSERGGGIEKLFF
J: TRBJ2-1; V: TRBV5-1; CDR3: CASSLEVFGGNNEQFF
J: TRBJ1-6; V: TRBV25-1; CDR3: CASSGIHNSPLHF
J: TRBJ1-5; V: TRBV20-1; CDR3: CSASSLGQIHERNQPQHF
J: TRBJ1-3; V: TRBV29-1; CDR3: CSVWTGAGNTIYF
J: TRBJ2-7; V: TRBV25-1; CDR3: CASSDAGGSYEQYF
J: TRBJ1-1; V: TRBV7-9; CDR3: CASSPERLNTEAFF
J: TRBJ2-4; V: TRBV6-2/TRBV6-3; CDR3: CASSRDLAKNIQYF
J: TRBJ2-2; V: TRBV5-1; CDR3: CASSLTEAGELFF
J: TRBJ1-4; V: TRBV12-3/TRBV12-4; CDR3: CASSPREKLFF
J: TRBJ2-1; V: TRBV7-9; CDR3: CASSRDGQRDNNEQFF
J: TRBJ2-3; V: TRBV7-2; CDR3: CASSLEETGSSTQYF
J: TRBJ2-2; V: TRBV5-1; CDR3: CASSSLNWGAGTGELFF
J: TRBJ2-7; V: TRBV19; CDR3: CASSIMSGSYEQYF
J: TRBJ2-5; V: TRBV6-2/TRBV6-3; CDR3: CAGGLAAEETQYF
J: TRBJ1-2; V: TRBV3-1; CDR3: CASSQDNRARYGYTF
J: TRBJ1-1; V: TRBV20-1; CDR3: CSARYGVGSGSEAFF
J: TRBJ1-1; V: TRBV18; CDR3: CASSENYRDTEAFF
J: TRBJ2-3; V: TRBV28; CDR3: CASSSVMAVSTDTQYF
J: TRBJ2-7; V: TRBV15; CDR3: CATSGTGTGGYEQYF
J: TRBJ2-3; V: TRBV29-1; CDR3: CSVEEGLAGGSF
J: TRBJ2-3; V: TRBV20-1; CDR3: CSASPLAGEGYGTDTQYF
J: TRBJ2-1; V: TRBV7-2; CDR3: CASSRKRVNEQFF
J: TRBJ2-3; V: TRBV15; CDR3: CATSRGYRDDTDTQYF
J: TRBJ2-3; V: TRBV7-2; CDR3: CASSVGRTDTQYF
J: TRBJ2-7; V: TRBV29-1; CDR3: CSVGLQLSSNEQYF
J: TRBJ2-7; V: TRBV27; CDR3: CASSFSVGREQYF
J: TRBJ2-5; V: TRBV12-3/TRBV12-4; CDR3: CASMISFQETQYF
J: TRBJ1-2; V: TRBV7-9; CDR3: CASSLGAGSGYTF
J: TRBJ2-2; V: TRBV7-2; CDR3: CASSPQRPRTGELFF
J: TRBJ1-5; V: TRBV12-3/TRBV12-4; CDR3: CASRWGSNQPQHF
J: TRBJ2-3; V: TRBV5-1; CDR3: CASSLDGSSDTQYF
J: TRBJ2-1; V: TRBV4-1; CDR3: CASRGPLAETNNEQFF
J: TRBJ2-2; V: TRBV4-3; CDR3: CASSQDPPRQGADTGELFF
J: TRBJ2-3; V: TRBV20-1; CDR3: CSAQGQGANTQYF
J: TRBJ2-7; V: TRBV3-1; CDR3: CASIGLAGECEQYF
J: TRBJ2-3; V: TRBV14; CDR3: CASSQDIASFTDTQYF
J: TRBJ1-2; V: TRBV5-1; CDR3: CASSQIQGNPFGYTF
J: TRBJ1-1; V: TRBV4-2; CDR3: CASSLSSGGILNTEAFF
J: TRBJ2-3; V: TRBV29-1; CDR3: CSGGLAGPNNSTDTQYF
J: TRBJ2-1; V: TRBV11-2; CDR3: CASSPRTRGSNEQFF